This TCR beta chain was recovered during a study of control samples from healthy donors and cancer patients. CDR3 size: 15 residues. Germline V gives CDR1 LGHNA, CDR2 YNFKEQ. The V and J ends lost 0 bases and 0 bases respectively, with 6 bases between them. Measured with immunoSEQ multiplex PCR; TCRdb has only the in-frame clones, and not every one. Of about 170,000 clones in the sample, around 94% are singletons; the top ten hold 1.3% to 1.5%. The clonotype was recovered from a woman aged 18-35 years in good health. The sample taken for sequencing was blood. The chain carries TRBV4-2 and TRBJ1-5; unclear D gene. CDR3 DNA sequence: TGTGCCAGCAGCCAAGACAACTATAGCAATCAGCCCCAGCATTTT. Protein product: CASSQDNYSNQPQHF.